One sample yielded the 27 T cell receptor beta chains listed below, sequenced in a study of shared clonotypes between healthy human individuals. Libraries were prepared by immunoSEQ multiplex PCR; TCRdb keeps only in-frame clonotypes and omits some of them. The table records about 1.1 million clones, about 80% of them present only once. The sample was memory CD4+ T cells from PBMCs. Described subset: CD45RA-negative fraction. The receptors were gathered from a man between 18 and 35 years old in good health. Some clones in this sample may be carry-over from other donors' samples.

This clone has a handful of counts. The CDR3: CASSSPLNRGSDTQYF. CDR3 DNA sequence: TGTGCCAGCAGCTCCCCCTTGAACCGAGGTTCAGATACGCAGTATTTT. V and J are TRBV7-2 and TRBJ2-3; D not certain. This CDR3 contains 16 residues. The V gene's germline CDR1 is SGHTA and CDR2 FQGNSA. Trimming removed 4 bases from V and 4 bases from J, with 18 bases in between.

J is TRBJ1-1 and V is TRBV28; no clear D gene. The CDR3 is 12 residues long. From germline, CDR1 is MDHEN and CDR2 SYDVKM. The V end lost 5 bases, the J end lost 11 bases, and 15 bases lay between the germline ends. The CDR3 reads CASSPSDVRAFF. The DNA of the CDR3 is TGTGCCAGCAGTCCCAGTGATGTTAGGGCTTTCTTT.

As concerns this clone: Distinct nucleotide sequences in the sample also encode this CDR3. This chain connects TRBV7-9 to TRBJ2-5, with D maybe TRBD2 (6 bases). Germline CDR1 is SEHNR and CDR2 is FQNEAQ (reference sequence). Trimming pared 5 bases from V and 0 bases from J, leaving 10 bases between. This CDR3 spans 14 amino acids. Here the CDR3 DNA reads TGTGCCAGCAGCCGCCGACTAGACCAAGAGACCCAGTACTTC. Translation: CASSRRLDQETQYF.

The CDR3 here is CASSMVKGGRYNEQFF. The CDR3 nucleotides read TGTGCCAGTAGTATGGTGAAAGGAGGTAGATACAATGAGCAGTTCTTC. This chain links TRBV19 with TRBJ2-1; D is possibly TRBD2 (5 bases). V gave up 3 bases and J gave up 4 bases, with 16 bases separating them. Germline loops: CDR1 LNHDA, CDR2 SQIVND (reference sequence). CDR3 length: 16 residues.

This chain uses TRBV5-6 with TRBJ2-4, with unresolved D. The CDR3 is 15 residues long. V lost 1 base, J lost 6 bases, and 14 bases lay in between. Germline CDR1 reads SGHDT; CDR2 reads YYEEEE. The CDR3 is CASSLSKIGVNIQYF. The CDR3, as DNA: TGTGCCAGCAGCTTGTCGAAGATAGGAGTAAACATTCAGTACTTC.

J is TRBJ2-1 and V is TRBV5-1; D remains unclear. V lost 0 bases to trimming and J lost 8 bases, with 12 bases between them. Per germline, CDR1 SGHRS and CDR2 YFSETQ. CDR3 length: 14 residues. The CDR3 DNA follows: TGCGCCAGCAGCTTGGTCAGTTATGAGGATGAGCAGTTCTTC. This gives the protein CASSLVSYEDEQFF.

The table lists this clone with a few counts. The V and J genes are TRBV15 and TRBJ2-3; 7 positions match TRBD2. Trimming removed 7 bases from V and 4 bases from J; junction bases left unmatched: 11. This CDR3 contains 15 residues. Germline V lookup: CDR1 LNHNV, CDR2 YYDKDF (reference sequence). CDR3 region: CATTRAGTEADTQYF. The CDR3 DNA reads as TGTGCCACCACAAGAGCGGGAACGGAGGCAGATACGCAGTATTTT.

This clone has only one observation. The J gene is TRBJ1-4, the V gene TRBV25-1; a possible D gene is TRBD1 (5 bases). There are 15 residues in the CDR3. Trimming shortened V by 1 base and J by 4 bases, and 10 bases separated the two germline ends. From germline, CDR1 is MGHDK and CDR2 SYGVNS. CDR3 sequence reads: CASSESGTVNEKLFF. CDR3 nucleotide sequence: TGTGCCAGCAGTGAATCGGGGACCGTTAATGAAAAACTGTTTTTT.

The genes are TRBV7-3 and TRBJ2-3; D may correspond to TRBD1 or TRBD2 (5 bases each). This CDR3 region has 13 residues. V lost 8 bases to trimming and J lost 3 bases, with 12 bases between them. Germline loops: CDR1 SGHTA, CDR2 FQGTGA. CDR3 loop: CASGTGGTDTQYF. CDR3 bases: TGTGCCAGCGGCACTGGGGGTACAGATACGCAGTATTTT. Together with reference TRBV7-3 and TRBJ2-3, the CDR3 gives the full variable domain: GAGVSQTPSNKVTEKGKYVELRCDPISGHTALYWYRQSLGQGPEFLIYFQGTGAADDSGLPNDRFFAVRPEGSVSTLKIQRTERGDSAVYLCASGTGGTDTQYFGPGTRLTVL.

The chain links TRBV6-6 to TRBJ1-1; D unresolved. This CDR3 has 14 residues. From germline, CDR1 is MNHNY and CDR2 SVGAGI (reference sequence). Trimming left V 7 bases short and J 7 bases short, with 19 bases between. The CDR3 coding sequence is TGTGCCAGCAAACCGGAGGGATTACGCATTGAAGCTTTCTTT. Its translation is CASKPEGLRIEAFF.

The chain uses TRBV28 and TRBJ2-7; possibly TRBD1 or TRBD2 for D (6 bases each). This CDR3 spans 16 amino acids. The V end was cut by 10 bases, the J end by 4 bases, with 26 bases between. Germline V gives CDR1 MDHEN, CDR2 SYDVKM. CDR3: CATMGASSGANYEQYF. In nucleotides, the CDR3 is TGTGCCACCATGGGCGCTAGTTCGGGGGCAAATTACGAGCAGTACTTC.

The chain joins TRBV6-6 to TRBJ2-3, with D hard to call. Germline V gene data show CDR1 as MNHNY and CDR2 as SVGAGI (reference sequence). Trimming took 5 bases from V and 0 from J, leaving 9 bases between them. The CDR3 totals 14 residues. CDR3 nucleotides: TGTGCCAGCAGTAAGACCCTCAGCACAGATACGCAGTATTTT. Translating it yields CASSKTLSTDTQYF.

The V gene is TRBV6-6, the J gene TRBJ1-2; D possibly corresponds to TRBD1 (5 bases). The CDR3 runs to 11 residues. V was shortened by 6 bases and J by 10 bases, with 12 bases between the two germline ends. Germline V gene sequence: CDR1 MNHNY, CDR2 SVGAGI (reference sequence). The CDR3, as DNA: TGTGCCAGCAGGCGGGACGCCCACTACACCTTC. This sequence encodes CASRRDAHYTF.

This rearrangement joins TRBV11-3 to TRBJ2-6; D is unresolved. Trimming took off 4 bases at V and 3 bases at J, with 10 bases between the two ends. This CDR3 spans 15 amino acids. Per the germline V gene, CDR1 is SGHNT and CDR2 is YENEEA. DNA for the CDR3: TGTGCCAGCAGCTCAAGGGCTGATGGGGCCAACGTCCTGACTTTC. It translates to CASSSRADGANVLTF.

The CDR3 DNA is TGTGCCAGCAGCCGCCCGTCGGCAGGGCGTTACGAGCAGTACTTC. The encoded protein is CASSRPSAGRYEQYF. The chain employs TRBV28 and TRBJ2-7; tentatively, D is TRBD1 (5 bases). The germline V gene encodes CDR1 MDHEN and CDR2 SYDVKM. V dropped 6 bases and J dropped 4 bases, with 19 bases sitting between them. This CDR3 has 15 amino acids.

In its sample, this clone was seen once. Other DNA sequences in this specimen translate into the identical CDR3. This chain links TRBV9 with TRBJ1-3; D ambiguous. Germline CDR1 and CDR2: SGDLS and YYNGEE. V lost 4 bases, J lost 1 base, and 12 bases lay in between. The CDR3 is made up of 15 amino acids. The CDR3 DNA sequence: TGTGCCAGCAGCCCGCGCTTGGGGTCTGGAAACACCATATATTTT. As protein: CASSPRLGSGNTIYF. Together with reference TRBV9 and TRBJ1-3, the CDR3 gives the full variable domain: DSGVTQTPKHLITATGQRVTLRCSPRSGDLSVYWYQQSLDQGLQFLIQYYNGEERAKGNILERFSAQQFPDLHSELNLSSLELGDSALYFCASSPRLGSGNTIYFGEGSWLTVV.

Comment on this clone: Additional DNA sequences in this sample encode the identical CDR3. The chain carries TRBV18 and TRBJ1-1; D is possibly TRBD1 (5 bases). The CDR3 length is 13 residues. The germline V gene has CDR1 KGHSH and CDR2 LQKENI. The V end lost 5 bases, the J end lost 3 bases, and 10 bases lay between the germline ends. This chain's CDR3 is CASSSTGYTEAFF. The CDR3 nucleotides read TGTGCCAGCTCATCCACAGGCTACACTGAAGCTTTCTTT.

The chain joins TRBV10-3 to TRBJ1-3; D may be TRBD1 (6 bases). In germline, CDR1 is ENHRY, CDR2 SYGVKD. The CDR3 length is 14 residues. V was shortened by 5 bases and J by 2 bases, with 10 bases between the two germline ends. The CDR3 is CAISNREAGNTIYF. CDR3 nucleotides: TGTGCCATCAGTAACAGGGAGGCTGGAAACACCATATATTTT.

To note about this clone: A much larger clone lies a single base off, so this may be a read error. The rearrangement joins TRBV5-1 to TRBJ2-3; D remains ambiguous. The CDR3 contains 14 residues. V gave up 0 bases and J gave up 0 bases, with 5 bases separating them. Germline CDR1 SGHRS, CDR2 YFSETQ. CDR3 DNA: TGCGCCAGCAGCTTGGGGTCTAGCACAGATACGCAGTATTTT. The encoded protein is CASSLGSSTDTQYF. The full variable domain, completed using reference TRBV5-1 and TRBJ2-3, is KAGVTQTPRYLIKTRGQQVTLSCSPISGHRSVSWYQQTPGQGLQFLFEYFSETQRNKGNFPGRFSGRQFSNSRSEMNVSTLELGDSALYLCASSLGSSTDTQYFGPGTRLTVL.

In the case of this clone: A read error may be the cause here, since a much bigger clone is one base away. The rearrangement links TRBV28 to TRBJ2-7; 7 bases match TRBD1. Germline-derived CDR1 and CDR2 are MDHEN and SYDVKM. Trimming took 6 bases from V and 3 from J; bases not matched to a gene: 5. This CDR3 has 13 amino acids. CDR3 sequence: CASSSRDSYEQYF. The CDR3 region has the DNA TGTGCCAGCAGCTCACGGGACAGCTACGAGCAGTACTTC.

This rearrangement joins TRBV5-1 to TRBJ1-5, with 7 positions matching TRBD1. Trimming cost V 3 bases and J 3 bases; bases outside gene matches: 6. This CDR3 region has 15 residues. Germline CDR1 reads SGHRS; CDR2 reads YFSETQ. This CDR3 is CASSWDGTANQPQHF. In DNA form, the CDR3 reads TGCGCCAGCAGCTGGGACGGGACAGCCAATCAGCCCCAGCATTTT.

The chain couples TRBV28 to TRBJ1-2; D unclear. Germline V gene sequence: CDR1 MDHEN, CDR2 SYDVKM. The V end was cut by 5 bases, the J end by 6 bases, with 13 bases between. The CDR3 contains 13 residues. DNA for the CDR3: TGTGCCAGCAGTGCTCCGGAGGGCAATGGCTACACCTTC. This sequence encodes CASSAPEGNGYTF.

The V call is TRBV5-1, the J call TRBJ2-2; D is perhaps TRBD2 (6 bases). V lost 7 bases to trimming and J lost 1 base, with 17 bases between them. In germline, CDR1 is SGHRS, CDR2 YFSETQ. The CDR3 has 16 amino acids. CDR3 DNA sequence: TGCGCCAGCGACTTCCAGGGACTTAGGAACACCGGGGAGCTGTTTTTT. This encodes CASDFQGLRNTGELFF. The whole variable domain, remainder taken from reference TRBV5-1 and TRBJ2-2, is KAGVTQTPRYLIKTRGQQVTLSCSPISGHRSVSWYQQTPGQGLQFLFEYFSETQRNKGNFPGRFSGRQFSNSRSEMNVSTLELGDSALYLCASDFQGLRNTGELFFGEGSRLTVL.

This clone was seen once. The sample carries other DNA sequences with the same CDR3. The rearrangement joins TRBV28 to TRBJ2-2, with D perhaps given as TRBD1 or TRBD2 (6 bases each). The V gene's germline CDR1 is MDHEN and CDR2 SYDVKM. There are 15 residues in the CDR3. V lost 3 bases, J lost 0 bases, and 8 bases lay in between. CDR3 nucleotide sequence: TGTGCCAGCAGTTTGGGGGGCGCGAACACCGGGGAGCTGTTTTTT. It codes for CASSLGGANTGELFF.

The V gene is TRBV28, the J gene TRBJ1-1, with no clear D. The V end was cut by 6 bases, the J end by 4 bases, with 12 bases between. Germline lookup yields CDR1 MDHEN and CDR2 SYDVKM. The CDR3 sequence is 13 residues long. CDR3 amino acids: CASSSREGTEAFF. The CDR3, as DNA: TGTGCCAGCAGCTCCCGGGAGGGCACTGAAGCTTTCTTT.

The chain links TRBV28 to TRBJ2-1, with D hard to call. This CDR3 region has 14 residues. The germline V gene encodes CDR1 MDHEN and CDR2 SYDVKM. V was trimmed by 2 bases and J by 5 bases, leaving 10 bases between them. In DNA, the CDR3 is TGTGCCAGCAGTTTAGCCCGACAAAACAATGAGCAGTTCTTC. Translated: CASSLARQNNEQFF.

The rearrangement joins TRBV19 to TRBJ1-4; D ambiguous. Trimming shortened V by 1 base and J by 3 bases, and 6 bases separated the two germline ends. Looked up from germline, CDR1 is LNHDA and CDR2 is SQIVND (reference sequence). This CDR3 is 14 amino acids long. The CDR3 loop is CASSIVGANEKLFF. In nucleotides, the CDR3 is TGTGCCAGTAGTATAGTCGGGGCTAATGAAAAACTGTTTTTT.